This T cell receptor beta chain originates from a study of T-cell memory formation after mild COVID-19. Study-wide background: TCR clusters were mostly donor specific.

A word on this clonotype: Its antigen remains unknown.

Study-wide results and caveats: Second-wave clones peaking on day 37 lacked confirmed SARS-CoV-2 specificity.

The trim removed 5 bases at V and 4 bases at J, leaving 5 bases unmatched. This CDR3 spans 14 amino acids. Per the germline V gene, CDR1 is KGHDR and CDR2 is SFDVKD. One entry per CDR3 protein results from TCRdb running MiXCR on the 5' RACE reads. The repertoire includes roughly 400,000 distinct CDR3 sequences, about 15% of them detected once, and under 25% sits in the top ten. The sample taken for sequencing was PBMCs or a T cell subset sorted from them (not recorded which). The rearrangement uses TRBV24-1 and TRBJ1-2, with 8 bases identical to TRBD1. This TCR was sampled from a man aged 18 to 35 who had mild COVID-19 (a few samples of this study predate the infection). Cell type and time point are not known. The DNA for the CDR3 is TGTGCCACCAGTGCCCGGACAGGGTCCTATGGCTACACCTTC. This gives the protein CATSARTGSYGYTF.